The T cell receptor beta chain described here comes from a study of identical twins. Study observations and caveats: Diverse VJ usage suggested most zero-insertion clonotypes were not invariant T cells. High-abundance cord blood beta clonotypes had fewer insertions; memory repertoires showed none.

The donors were all healthy and Caucasian. This clonotype turned up a few times. Its antigen is still unknown. Unique molecular identifiers were in the cDNA, with template-switch universal primer binding. MiXCR, applied by TCRdb to the 5' RACE reads, yields one record per CDR3 protein. Counted here are about 240,000 distinct CDR3 sequences, roughly a tenth occurring once; the ten biggest clones make up more than 8.5%. The germline V gene encodes CDR1 DFQATT and CDR2 SNEGSKA (reference sequence). The length of the CDR3 is 14 residues. The trim removed 1 base at V and 2 bases at J, leaving 2 bases unmatched.

This chain uses TRBV20-1 with TRBJ2-1, with TRBD1 matching 7 bases. This receptor was identified in a man in his fifties or sixties in good health. Sequenced input: memory T cells sorted from blood. The CDR3: CSARVQGTYNEQFF. The CDR3 bases are TGCAGTGCTAGAGTACAGGGGACCTACAATGAGCAGTTCTTC.